These T cell receptor beta chains were read from a single sample in a study of blood T cell repertoires in COVID-19. TCRdb's table, derived via immunoSEQ multiplex PCR, lists solely in-frame clones and lacks some. Of roughly 280,000 clones listed, roughly 90% are singletons. Sequenced material: PBMCs or T cells enriched from blood (not recorded which). The source is an older woman who had recovered from COVID-19. Each CDR3 is given with its conserved first and last residue. A D gene is named only where the DNA matches it firmly. The size of a clone is reported for some rows only, either as once, few or many, or as a class for expanded clones.

clone size: NA; V gene: TRBV6-1; CDR3 length: 16; J gene: TRBJ1-3; D gene: TRBD1; CDR3 protein: CASSDPGQGFGNTIYF; CDR3 DNA: TGTGCCAGCAGTGACCCGGGACAGGGGTTCGGAAACACCATATATTTT
clone size: few; V gene: TRBV29-1; CDR3 length: 14; J gene: TRBJ2-5; D gene: NA; CDR3 protein: CSVEDLQIRETQYF; CDR3 DNA: TGCAGCGTTGAAGATCTCCAGATACGCGAGACCCAGTACTTC
clone size: NA; V gene: TRBV7-3; CDR3 length: 16; J gene: TRBJ2-3; D gene: TRBD2; CDR3 protein: CASSLQASGNTDTQYF; CDR3 DNA: TGTGCCAGCAGCTTACAGGCTAGCGGTAACACAGATACGCAGTATTTT
clone size: NA; V gene: TRBV27; CDR3 length: 15; J gene: TRBJ2-7; D gene: TRBD2; CDR3 protein: CASSSPGLPKYEQYF; CDR3 DNA: TGTGCCAGCAGTTCACCGGGACTACCGAAGTACGAGCAGTACTTC
clone size: NA; V gene: TRBV5-1; CDR3 length: 15; J gene: TRBJ1-1; D gene: NA; CDR3 protein: CASSWGPASNTEAFF; CDR3 DNA: TGCGCCAGCAGCTGGGGCCCTGCATCGAACACTGAAGCTTTCTTT
clone size: NA; V gene: TRBV2; CDR3 length: 11; J gene: TRBJ2-7; D gene: NA; CDR3 protein: CATTREYEQYF; CDR3 DNA: TGTGCCACCACGAGGGAATACGAGCAGTACTTC
clone size: NA; V gene: TRBV2; CDR3 length: 13; J gene: TRBJ1-2; D gene: NA; CDR3 protein: CASSGAGEYGYTF; CDR3 DNA: TGTGCCAGCAGTGGGGCAGGGGAGTATGGCTACACCTTC
clone size: NA; V gene: TRBV5-6; CDR3 length: 13; J gene: TRBJ2-5; D gene: NA; CDR3 protein: CASSFRLKETQYF; CDR3 DNA: TGTGCCAGCAGCTTCCGGTTGAAAGAGACCCAGTACTTC
clone size: NA; V gene: TRBV11-2; CDR3 length: 16; J gene: TRBJ2-5; D gene: TRBD1; CDR3 protein: CASRQPGQGAQETQYF; CDR3 DNA: TGTGCCAGCAGGCAACCGGGACAGGGGGCCCAAGAGACCCAGTACTTC
clone size: NA; V gene: TRBV6-4; CDR3 length: 15; J gene: TRBJ2-3; D gene: TRBD1; CDR3 protein: CASSDSISRGDTQYF; CDR3 DNA: TGTGCCAGCAGTGACTCGATTTCCAGGGGGGATACGCAGTATTTT
clone size: NA; V gene: TRBV7-9; CDR3 length: 16; J gene: TRBJ1-6; D gene: NA; CDR3 protein: CASSLSPQHYNSPLHF; CDR3 DNA: TGTGCCAGCAGCTTATCCCCACAGCACTATAATTCACCCCTCCACTTT
clone size: NA; V gene: TRBV5-1; CDR3 length: 15; J gene: TRBJ2-1; D gene: NA; CDR3 protein: CASGAGASSYNEQFF; CDR3 DNA: TGCGCCAGCGGCGCAGGGGCCAGCTCCTACAATGAGCAGTTCTTC
clone size: NA; V gene: TRBV20-1; CDR3 length: 13; J gene: TRBJ1-5; D gene: NA; CDR3 protein: CSASVSPNPAQHF; CDR3 DNA: TGCAGTGCTAGTGTGTCACCCAATCCGGCCCAGCATTTT
clone size: NA; V gene: TRBV5-1; CDR3 length: 18; J gene: TRBJ1-3; D gene: TRBD1; CDR3 protein: CASSLLEPGQGSGNTIYF; CDR3 DNA: TGCGCCAGCAGCTTGCTGGAACCGGGACAGGGATCTGGAAACACCATATATTTT
clone size: NA; V gene: TRBV12-3/TRBV12-4; CDR3 length: 13; J gene: TRBJ2-3; D gene: NA; CDR3 protein: CASSQTGSDTQYF; CDR3 DNA: TGTGCCAGCTCCCAAACAGGGTCAGATACGCAGTATTTT
clone size: NA; V gene: TRBV28; CDR3 length: 18; J gene: TRBJ2-3; D gene: TRBD2; CDR3 protein: CASSLPSGGHSSTDTQYF; CDR3 DNA: TGTGCCAGCAGTTTACCTAGCGGGGGGCACTCTAGCACAGATACGCAGTATTTT
clone size: NA; V gene: TRBV7-6; CDR3 length: 15; J gene: TRBJ2-5; D gene: NA; CDR3 protein: CASSLGQAVRETQYF; CDR3 DNA: TGTGCCAGCAGCTTAGGACAGGCGGTACGGGAGACCCAGTACTTC
clone size: NA; V gene: TRBV7-8; CDR3 length: 14; J gene: TRBJ1-2; D gene: NA; CDR3 protein: CASSPEGGGGGYTF; CDR3 DNA: TGTGCCAGCAGCCCCGAAGGAGGGGGGGGTGGCTACACCTTC
clone size: few; V gene: TRBV6-5; CDR3 length: 15; J gene: TRBJ1-5; D gene: TRBD1; CDR3 protein: CASSYSSGDSQPQHF; CDR3 DNA: TGTGCCAGCAGTTACTCATCAGGGGACAGTCAGCCCCAGCATTTT
clone size: NA; V gene: TRBV29-1; CDR3 length: 13; J gene: TRBJ1-4; D gene: NA; CDR3 protein: CSAVKGGDEKLFF; CDR3 DNA: TGCAGCGCAGTAAAGGGGGGGGACGAAAAACTGTTTTTT
clone size: NA; V gene: TRBV7-8; CDR3 length: 16; J gene: TRBJ1-4; D gene: NA; CDR3 protein: CASSRAGTPGNEKLFF; CDR3 DNA: TGTGCCAGCAGCAGAGCCGGGACACCTGGAAATGAAAAACTGTTTTTT
clone size: NA; V gene: TRBV5-4; CDR3 length: 16; J gene: TRBJ2-5; D gene: NA; CDR3 protein: CASSLGGSQFRETQYF; CDR3 DNA: TGTGCCAGCAGCTTGGGAGGGTCCCAGTTCAGGGAGACCCAGTACTTC
clone size: few; V gene: TRBV2; CDR3 length: 14; J gene: TRBJ1-5; D gene: TRBD1; CDR3 protein: CASSPGQPNQPQHF; CDR3 DNA: TGTGCCAGCAGTCCGGGACAGCCAAATCAGCCCCAGCATTTT
clone size: NA; V gene: TRBV11-3; CDR3 length: 13; J gene: TRBJ2-7; D gene: TRBD1; CDR3 protein: CASSYRDRGEQYF; CDR3 DNA: TGTGCCAGCAGCTACCGGGACAGAGGCGAGCAGTACTTC
clone size: NA; V gene: TRBV5-1; CDR3 length: 17; J gene: TRBJ2-1; D gene: NA; CDR3 protein: CASSLRGGGSSYNEQFF; CDR3 DNA: TGCGCCAGCAGCTTGAGAGGAGGGGGCAGCTCCTACAATGAGCAGTTCTTC
clone size: few; V gene: TRBV7-7; CDR3 length: 15; J gene: TRBJ2-5; D gene: TRBD1; CDR3 protein: CASSSGTGGQETQYF; CDR3 DNA: TGTGCTAGCAGCTCGGGGACAGGGGGGCAAGAGACCCAGTACTTC
clone size: once; V gene: TRBV5-1; CDR3 length: 15; J gene: TRBJ2-3; D gene: NA; CDR3 protein: CASSFGGDSTDTQYF; CDR3 DNA: TGCGCCAGCAGCTTCGGCGGGGATAGCACAGATACGCAGTATTTT
clone size: NA; V gene: TRBV5-1; CDR3 length: 14; J gene: TRBJ1-5; D gene: NA; CDR3 protein: CASSPSDSNQPQHF; CDR3 DNA: TGCGCCAGCAGCCCCAGTGATAGCAATCAGCCCCAGCATTTT
clone size: NA; V gene: TRBV12-3/TRBV12-4; CDR3 length: 13; J gene: TRBJ1-1; D gene: NA; CDR3 protein: CASSPQENTEAFF; CDR3 DNA: TGTGCCAGCAGCCCACAGGAGAACACTGAAGCTTTCTTT
clone size: NA; V gene: TRBV10-3; CDR3 length: 15; J gene: TRBJ1-5; D gene: NA; CDR3 protein: CAISESGSFGEKRHF; CDR3 DNA: TGTGCCATCAGTGAGTCTGGCTCTTTCGGAGAAAAAAGGCATTTT
clone size: NA; V gene: TRBV7-2; CDR3 length: 16; J gene: TRBJ2-7; D gene: TRBD1; CDR3 protein: CASSSRGTVFTYEQYF; CDR3 DNA: TGTGCCAGCAGCTCTAGGGGGACAGTTTTTACCTACGAGCAGTACTTC
clone size: few; V gene: TRBV24-1; CDR3 length: 16; J gene: TRBJ1-5; D gene: NA; CDR3 protein: CATSDSTEYSNQPQHF; CDR3 DNA: TGTGCCACCAGTGACTCGACAGAGTATAGCAATCAGCCCCAGCATTTT
clone size: NA; V gene: TRBV7-3; CDR3 length: 17; J gene: TRBJ2-1; D gene: TRBD2; CDR3 protein: CASSLTLLAGRYNEQFF; CDR3 DNA: TGTGCCAGCAGCTTAACACTCCTAGCGGGTAGATACAATGAGCAGTTCTTC
clone size: NA; V gene: TRBV19; CDR3 length: 13; J gene: TRBJ2-3; D gene: NA; CDR3 protein: CASSLQTTDTQYF; CDR3 DNA: TGTGCCAGTAGTCTACAGACGACAGATACGCAGTATTTT
clone size: NA; V gene: TRBV24-1; CDR3 length: 13; J gene: TRBJ2-2; D gene: NA; CDR3 protein: CATSRGSTGELFF; CDR3 DNA: TGTGCCACCAGTAGGGGAAGCACCGGGGAGCTGTTTTTT
clone size: NA; V gene: TRBV10-2; CDR3 length: 16; J gene: TRBJ2-7; D gene: TRBD2; CDR3 protein: CASSDSSGRGVYEQYF; CDR3 DNA: TGCGCCAGCAGTGATTCTAGCGGGAGAGGGGTCTACGAGCAGTACTTC
clone size: NA; V gene: TRBV29-1; CDR3 length: 13; J gene: TRBJ1-2; D gene: NA; CDR3 protein: CSVGTRNNYGYTF; CDR3 DNA: TGCAGCGTTGGGACACGCAATAACTATGGCTACACCTTC
clone size: once; V gene: TRBV18; CDR3 length: 17; J gene: TRBJ2-1; D gene: NA; CDR3 protein: CASSPTGQIFGDNEQFF; CDR3 DNA: TGTGCCAGCTCACCGACTGGACAGATTTTTGGGGACAATGAGCAGTTCTTC
clone size: few; V gene: TRBV7-3; CDR3 length: 14; J gene: TRBJ2-2; D gene: TRBD2; CDR3 protein: CASSLQRDPGELFF; CDR3 DNA: TGTGCCAGCAGCTTACAGCGGGATCCCGGGGAGCTGTTTTTT
clone size: NA; V gene: TRBV2; CDR3 length: 15; J gene: TRBJ2-7; D gene: TRBD2; CDR3 protein: CASRLTGLANYEQYF; CDR3 DNA: TGTGCCAGCAGGCTCACGGGACTAGCGAACTACGAGCAGTACTTC
clone size: few; V gene: TRBV11-2; CDR3 length: 18; J gene: TRBJ1-2; D gene: TRBD1; CDR3 protein: CASSFFRGQGRSPYGYTF; CDR3 DNA: TGTGCCAGCAGCTTCTTCAGGGGACAGGGCCGTTCTCCCTATGGCTACACCTTC
clone size: once; V gene: TRBV18; CDR3 length: 16; J gene: TRBJ1-3; D gene: NA; CDR3 protein: CASSPAGFRTGNTIYF; CDR3 DNA: TGTGCCAGCTCACCCGCAGGGTTCAGAACTGGAAACACCATATATTTT
clone size: NA; V gene: TRBV7-9; CDR3 length: 14; J gene: TRBJ1-2; D gene: TRBD1; CDR3 protein: CASSLEGARGGYTF; CDR3 DNA: TGTGCCAGCAGCCTTGAGGGGGCCAGAGGGGGCTACACCTTC
clone size: few; V gene: TRBV30; CDR3 length: 12; J gene: TRBJ2-7; D gene: NA; CDR3 protein: CAWTRDSAGQYF; CDR3 DNA: TGTGCCTGGACTCGGGACTCCGCAGGGCAGTACTTC